This T cell receptor (beta chain) was obtained from a study of OX40 agonist ivuxolimab in advanced cancers. The CDR3 spans 12 residues. Germline V gene data show CDR1 as MDHEN and CDR2 as SYDVKM. V was cut by 6 bases and J by 6 bases, with 12 bases left in between. This clone has a handful of counts. Only in-frame clones appear in the TCRdb table, and some are missing; sequencing was by immunoSEQ multiplex PCR. Of roughly 70,000 clones listed, about 85% were seen once; the top ten hold less than 5%. Sample: CD4+ or CD8+ T cells sorted from blood, taken in a trial of the OX40 agonist ivuxolimab. The clonotype originates from an adult with an advanced solid tumor such as melanoma, head and neck, liver or kidney cancer. The chain uses TRBV28 and TRBJ2-7; no clear D. Here the CDR3 DNA reads TGTGCCAGCAGCCATAGCCCCTTCGAGCAGTACTTC. Encoded protein: CASSHSPFEQYF.